The sequence of this TCR beta chain was determined in a study of cytomegalovirus exposure and HLA in healthy donors. Regarding the study as a whole: CMV serostatus was the only recorded immune exposure for donors. HLA alleles were associated with 16,951 TCR beta sequences in a later analysis at 0.05 false discovery rate. The study recorded fewer than 200 TCR beta chains that were cytomegalovirus-associated.

In the case of this clone: Its antigen is still unknown.

V was cut by 1 base and J by 2 bases, with 14 bases left in between. The CDR3 totals 16 residues. Germline V gene sequence: CDR1 MGHRA, CDR2 YSYEKL. PCR primers comprised 60 Vbeta and 13 Jbeta primers. Here immunoSEQ multiplex PCR was the method, and the copy in TCRdb shows in-frame clones only, minus some. The sample lists under 200,000 clones; 70% to 80% were seen once. The sequence was collected from a woman aged 40 to 50 in good health and CMV-seronegative. The sample consisted of PBMCs. The chain links TRBV4-1 to TRBJ1-2; a possible D gene is TRBD1 (6 bases). The CDR3: CASSQVTRGPNYGYTF. CDR3 nucleotide sequence: TGCGCCAGCAGCCAAGTCACCAGGGGCCCCAACTATGGCTACACCTTC.